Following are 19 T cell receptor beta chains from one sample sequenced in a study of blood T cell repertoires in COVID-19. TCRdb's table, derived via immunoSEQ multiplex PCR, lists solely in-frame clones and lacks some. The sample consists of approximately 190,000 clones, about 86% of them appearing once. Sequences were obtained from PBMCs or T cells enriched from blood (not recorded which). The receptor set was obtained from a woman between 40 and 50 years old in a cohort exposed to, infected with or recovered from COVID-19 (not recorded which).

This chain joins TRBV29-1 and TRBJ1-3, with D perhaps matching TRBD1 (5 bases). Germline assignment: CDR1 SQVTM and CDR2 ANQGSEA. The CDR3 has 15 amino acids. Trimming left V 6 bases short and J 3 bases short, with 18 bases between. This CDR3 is CSVTHRRGLGNTIYF. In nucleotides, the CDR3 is TGCAGCGTAACCCACCGTAGGGGACTTGGAAACACCATATATTTT.

Written as DNA, the CDR3 is TGTGCCAGCAGTCGTCCCGGGACTAGCGGAGCACAAGAGACCCAGTACTTC. It codes for CASSRPGTSGAQETQYF. V gene TRBV6-6 combines with J gene TRBJ2-5; 11 nucleotides line up with TRBD2. The CDR3 is 17 amino acids. The junction had 10 bases not matched to a gene; V was cut back by 5 bases and J by 2 bases. From germline, CDR1 is MNHNY and CDR2 SVGAGI (reference sequence).

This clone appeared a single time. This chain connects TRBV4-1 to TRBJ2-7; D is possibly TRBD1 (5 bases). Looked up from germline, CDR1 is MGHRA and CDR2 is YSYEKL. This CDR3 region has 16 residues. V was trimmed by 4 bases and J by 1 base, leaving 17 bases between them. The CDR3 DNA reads TGCGCCAGCAGCCTAAGGTTGGGGCAGGGATCCTACGAGCAGTACTTC. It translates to CASSLRLGQGSYEQYF.

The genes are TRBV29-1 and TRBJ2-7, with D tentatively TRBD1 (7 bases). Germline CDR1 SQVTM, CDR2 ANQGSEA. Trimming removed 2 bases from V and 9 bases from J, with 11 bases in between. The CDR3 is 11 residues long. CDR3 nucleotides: TGCAGCGTTGAACAGGGGGGAGGGCAGTACTTC. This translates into CSVEQGGGQYF.

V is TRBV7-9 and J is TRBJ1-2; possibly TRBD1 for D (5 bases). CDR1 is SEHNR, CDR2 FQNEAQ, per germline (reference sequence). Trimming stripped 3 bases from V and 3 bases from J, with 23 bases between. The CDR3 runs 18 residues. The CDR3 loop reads CASSFYPGSNRVDYGYTF. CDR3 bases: TGTGCCAGCAGCTTTTACCCAGGGTCAAATCGAGTGGACTATGGCTACACCTTC.

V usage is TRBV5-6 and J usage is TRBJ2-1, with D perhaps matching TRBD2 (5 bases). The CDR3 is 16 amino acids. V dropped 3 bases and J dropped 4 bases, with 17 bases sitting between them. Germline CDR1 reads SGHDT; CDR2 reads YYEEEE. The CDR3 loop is CASSSPAQEAYNEQFF. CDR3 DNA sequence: TGTGCCAGCAGCTCCCCGGCCCAGGAGGCTTACAATGAGCAGTTCTTC.

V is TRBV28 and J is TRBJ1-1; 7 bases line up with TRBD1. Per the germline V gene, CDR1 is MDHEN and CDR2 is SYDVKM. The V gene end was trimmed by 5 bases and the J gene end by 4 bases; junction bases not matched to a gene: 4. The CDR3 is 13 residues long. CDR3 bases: TGTGCCAGCAGTAGACAGGGTCGCACTGAAGCTTTCTTT. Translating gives CASSRQGRTEAFF.

The CDR3 DNA is TGTGCCAGCAGCGACCTGACAGGGGTGGAGCAGTACTTC. Translation gives CASSDLTGVEQYF. This sequence joins TRBV5-6 and TRBJ2-7; TRBD1 matches at 8 bases. The germline CDR1 and CDR2 sequences are SGHDT and YYEEEE. V was pared by 4 bases and J by 7 bases, with 7 bases of the junction left unmatched. This CDR3 contains 13 residues.

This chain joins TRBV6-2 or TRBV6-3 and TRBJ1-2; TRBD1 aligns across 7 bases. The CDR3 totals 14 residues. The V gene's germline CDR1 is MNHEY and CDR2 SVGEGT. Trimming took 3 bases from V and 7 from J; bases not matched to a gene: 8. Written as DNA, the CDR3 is TGTGCCAGCAGTTATCGGCGACAGGGAAGTGGCTACACCTTC. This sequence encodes CASSYRRQGSGYTF.

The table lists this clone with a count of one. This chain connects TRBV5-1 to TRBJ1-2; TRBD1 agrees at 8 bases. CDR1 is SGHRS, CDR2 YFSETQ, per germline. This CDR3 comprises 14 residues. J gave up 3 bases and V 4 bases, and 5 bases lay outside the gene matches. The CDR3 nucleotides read TGCGCCAGCAGCCCAGTGACAGGGGACTATGGCTACACCTTC. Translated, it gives CASSPVTGDYGYTF.

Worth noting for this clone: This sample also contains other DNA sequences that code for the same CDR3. CDR3 DNA sequence: TGTGCCAGCAGCTTAGATGCAGGGGCGGGCAATCAGCCCCAGCATTTT. It translates to CASSLDAGAGNQPQHF. J is TRBJ1-5 and V is TRBV7-2; D might be TRBD1 (6 bases). Germline V gene data show CDR1 as SGHTA and CDR2 as FQGNSA. This CDR3 has 16 amino acids. Trimming pared 1 base from V and 2 bases from J, leaving 12 bases between.

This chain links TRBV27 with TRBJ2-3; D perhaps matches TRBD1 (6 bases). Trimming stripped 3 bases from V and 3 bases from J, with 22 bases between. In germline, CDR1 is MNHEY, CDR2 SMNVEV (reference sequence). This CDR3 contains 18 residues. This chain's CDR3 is CASSLGVRQDSGTDTQYF. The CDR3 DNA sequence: TGTGCCAGCAGTTTGGGCGTTCGACAGGATTCGGGGACAGATACGCAGTATTTT.

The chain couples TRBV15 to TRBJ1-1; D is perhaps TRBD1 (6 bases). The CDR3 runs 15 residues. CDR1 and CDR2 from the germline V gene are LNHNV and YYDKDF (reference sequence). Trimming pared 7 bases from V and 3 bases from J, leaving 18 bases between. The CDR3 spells CATTGTPKVDTEAFF. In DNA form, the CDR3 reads TGTGCCACCACCGGGACACCGAAAGTTGACACTGAAGCTTTCTTT. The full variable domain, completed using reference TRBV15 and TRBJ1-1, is DAMVIQNPRYQVTQFGKPVTLSCSQTLNHNVMYWYQQKSSQAPKLLFHYYDKDFNNEADTPDNFQSRRPNTSFCFLDIRSPGLGDTAMYLCATTGTPKVDTEAFFGQGTRLTVV.

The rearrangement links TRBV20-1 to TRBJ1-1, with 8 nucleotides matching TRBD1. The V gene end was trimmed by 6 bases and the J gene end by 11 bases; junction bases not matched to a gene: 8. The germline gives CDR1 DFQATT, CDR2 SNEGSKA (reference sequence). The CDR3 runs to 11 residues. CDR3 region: CSARTGRFAFF. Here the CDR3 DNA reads TGCAGTGCAAGGACAGGGCGGTTTGCTTTCTTT.

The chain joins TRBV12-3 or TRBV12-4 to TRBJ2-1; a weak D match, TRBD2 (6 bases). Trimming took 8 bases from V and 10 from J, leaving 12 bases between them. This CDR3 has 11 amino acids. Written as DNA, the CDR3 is TGTGCCAGCTGGAGCGGGCGGGAGCAGTTCTTC. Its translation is CASWSGREQFF.

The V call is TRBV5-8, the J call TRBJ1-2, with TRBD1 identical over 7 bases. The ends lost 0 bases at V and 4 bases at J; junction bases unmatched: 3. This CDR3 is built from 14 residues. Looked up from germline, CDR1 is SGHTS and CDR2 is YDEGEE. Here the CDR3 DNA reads TGTGCCAGCAGCTTGGAGGGGGCGGTCTATGGCTACACCTTC. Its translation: CASSLEGAVYGYTF. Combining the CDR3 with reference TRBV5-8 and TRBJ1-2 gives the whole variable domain EAGVTQSPTHLIKTRGQQATLRCSPISGHTSVYWYQQALGLGLQFLLWYDEGEERNRGNFPPRFSGRQFPNYSSELNVNALELEDSALYLCASSLEGAVYGYTFGSGTRLTVV.

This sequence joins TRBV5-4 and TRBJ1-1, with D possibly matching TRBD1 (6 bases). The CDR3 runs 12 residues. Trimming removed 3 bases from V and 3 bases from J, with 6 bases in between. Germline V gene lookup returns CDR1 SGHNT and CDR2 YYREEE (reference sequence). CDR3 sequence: CASSSGDTEAFF. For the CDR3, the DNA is TGTGCCAGCAGCTCAGGGGACACTGAAGCTTTCTTT.

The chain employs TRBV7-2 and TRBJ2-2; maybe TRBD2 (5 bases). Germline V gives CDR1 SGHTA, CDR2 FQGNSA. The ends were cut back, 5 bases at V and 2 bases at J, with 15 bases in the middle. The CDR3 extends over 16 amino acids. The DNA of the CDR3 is TGTGCCAGCAGCCCGCTGTGGCGGGCCAACACCGGGGAGCTGTTTTTT. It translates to CASSPLWRANTGELFF.

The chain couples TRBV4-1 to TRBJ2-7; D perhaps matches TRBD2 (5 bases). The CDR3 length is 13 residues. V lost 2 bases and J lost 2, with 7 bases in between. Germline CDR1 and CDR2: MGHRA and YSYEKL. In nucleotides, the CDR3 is TGCGCCAGCAGCCAATCACTAGCCTACGAGCAGTACTTC. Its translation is CASSQSLAYEQYF.